These 10 T cell receptor beta chains share one sample of origin, sequenced in a study of shared clonotypes between healthy human individuals. The data were produced by immunoSEQ multiplex PCR, yet TCRdb's version contains in-frame clones alone and is incomplete. The data hold hundreds of thousands of clones, with just over 75% observed a single time. Sequencing was carried out using PBMCs. These receptors originate from a middle-aged woman in good health. Some clones in this sample may be carry-over from other donors' samples.

This clone has a count of ten or more. The rearrangement joins TRBV7-2 to TRBJ2-2; 8 bases fit TRBD2. In germline, CDR1 is SGHTA, CDR2 FQGNSA. The CDR3 totals 16 residues. Germline trimming cut 5 bases from V and 1 base from J; bases unmatched to any gene: 6. The CDR3 protein is CASSPSGSKNTGELFF. The CDR3 DNA reads TGTGCCAGCAGCCCGAGCGGGAGTAAGAACACCGGGGAGCTGTTTTTT. The full variable domain, in which reference TRBV7-2 and TRBJ2-2 provide the parts outside the CDR3, is GAGVSQSPSNKVTEKGKDVELRCDPISGHTALYWYRQSLGQGLEFLIYFQGNSAPDKSGLPSDRFSAERTGGSVSTLTIQRTQQEDSAVYLCASSPSGSKNTGELFFGEGSRLTVL.

Written as DNA, the CDR3 is TGTGCCAGCAGCGCGACTAGCGGGAGGGCGAACGAGCAGTACTTC. This translates into CASSATSGRANEQYF. The chain recombines TRBV9 with TRBJ2-7, with 14 bases fitting TRBD2. This CDR3 spans 15 amino acids. Germline V lookup: CDR1 SGDLS, CDR2 YYNGEE. J lost 5 bases, V lost 3 bases, and 4 bases had no gene match.

The chain links TRBV7-2 to TRBJ2-2, with D possibly TRBD2 on 6 matching bases. In germline, CDR1 is SGHTA, CDR2 FQGNSA. The CDR3 consists of 15 residues. Trimming cost V 3 bases and J 4 bases, with 12 bases left between them. For the CDR3, the DNA is TGTGCCAGCAGCTTTGGGGGAGCGGGCACCGGGGAGCTGTTTTTT. Translating it yields CASSFGGAGTGELFF.

This clone has just one count. This rearrangement joins TRBV5-1 to TRBJ2-7; TRBD1 might be the D (6 bases). Germline lookup yields CDR1 SGHRS and CDR2 YFSETQ. This CDR3 region has 15 residues. V was pared by 0 bases and J by 3 bases, with 13 bases between. CDR3 loop: CASSLGAGVYYEQYF. CDR3 nucleotides: TGCGCCAGCAGCTTGGGGGCAGGGGTCTACTACGAGCAGTACTTC.

The CDR3 region is CASRSGLGQPQHF. The DNA of the CDR3 is TGTGCCAGCAGATCAGGTCTAGGGCAGCCCCAGCATTTT. The chain employs TRBV28 and TRBJ1-5; D remains unclear. The germline V gene has CDR1 MDHEN and CDR2 SYDVKM. The CDR3 has 13 residues. The V and J ends lost 6 bases and 7 bases respectively, with 13 bases between them.

This clone was seen only a few times. The V and J genes are TRBV7-2 and TRBJ2-1; D gene uncertain. The ends were cut back, 1 base at V and 5 bases at J, with 15 bases in the middle. In germline, CDR1 is SGHTA, CDR2 FQGNSA. CDR3 length: 16 amino acids. The CDR3 DNA sequence: TGTGCCAGCAGCTTAGTTGTCCGTAAGATTAACAATGAGCAGTTCTTC. Protein sequence: CASSLVVRKINNEQFF.

This clone appeared a single time. J is TRBJ2-3 and V is TRBV10-2, with 10 bases aligning to TRBD2. CDR1 is WSHSY, CDR2 SAAADI, per germline. The CDR3 is made up of 15 amino acids. The V gene end was trimmed by 5 bases and the J gene end by 2 bases; junction bases not matched to a gene: 4. The CDR3 region is CASSLTSGHTDTQYF. The CDR3 DNA sequence: TGCGCCAGCAGTCTGACTAGCGGGCACACAGATACGCAGTATTTT.

This rearrangement joins TRBV5-4 to TRBJ1-4; D is unresolved. Per the germline V gene, CDR1 is SGHNT and CDR2 is YYREEE (reference sequence). The CDR3 runs 14 residues. The V end lost 0 bases, the J end lost 3 bases, and 6 bases lay between the germline ends. This chain's CDR3 is CASSLVGANEKLFF. CDR3 sequence (DNA): TGTGCCAGCAGCTTGGTTGGGGCTAATGAAAAACTGTTTTTT.

V gene TRBV4-3 combines with J gene TRBJ2-2, with a possible D match to TRBD1 (6 bases). The CDR3 contains 16 residues. The germline V and J ends were trimmed by 3 bases and 4 bases, with 15 bases remaining between them. Per germline, CDR1 LGHNA and CDR2 YSLEER. For the CDR3, the DNA is TGCGCCAGCAGCCAGTCACCGGGACATACCACCGGGGAGCTGTTTTTT. This encodes CASSQSPGHTTGELFF.

V gene TRBV29-1 combines with J gene TRBJ2-5; D gene unclear. The CDR3 consists of 10 residues. V lost 4 bases and J lost 5, with 5 bases in between. Germline V CDR1 and CDR2: SQVTM, ANQGSEA. The CDR3 DNA is TGCAGCGTTGCCCTGGAGACCCAGTACTTC. It yields the protein CSVALETQYF.